Listed below are T cell receptor beta chains from one sample, sequenced in a study of cytomegalovirus exposure and HLA in healthy donors. TCRdb's table, derived via immunoSEQ multiplex PCR, lists solely in-frame clones and lacks some. The data show 150,000 to 200,000 clones, about 83% seen once. Sequenced sample: PBMCs. These receptors all come from a woman aged 25 to 39 in good health and CMV-seronegative. CDR3s include the opening cysteine and the closing phenylalanine or tryptophan. D genes are given only for firm matches. Clone size is not always given. Where it is, it says once, few, many or a class for expanded clones.

D | size | J | V | DNA | CDR3
TRBD1 | NA | TRBJ1-6 | TRBV10-3 | TGTGCCATCAGTGAAGGACAGGGAGGGCATTCACCCCTCCACTTT | CAISEGQGGHSPLHF
NA | once | TRBJ1-1 | TRBV14 | TGTGCCAGCAGAAAACAGGGTAGGACTGAAGCTTTCTTT | CASRKQGRTEAFF
NA | NA | TRBJ2-7 | TRBV11-2 | TGTGCCAGCAGCTTAGGGCTCACAGGGACCTACGAGCAGTACTTC | CASSLGLTGTYEQYF
NA | NA | TRBJ1-2 | TRBV5-4 | TGTGCCAGCAGCTTGGGATTACGGGGGGACTATGGCTACACCTTC | CASSLGLRGDYGYTF
NA | NA | TRBJ1-5 | TRBV14 | TGTGCCAGCAGCCATGGGGCCTATCAGCCCCAGCATTTT | CASSHGAYQPQHF
NA | NA | TRBJ2-1 | TRBV7-8 | TGTGCCAGCAGCTTAGTTGGCGGCCACAATGAGCAGTTCTTC | CASSLVGGHNEQFF
TRBD2 | once | TRBJ2-1 | TRBV7-8 | TGTGCCAGCAGCTTAGAACGACTAGCGGGGGCCCAGTTCTTC | CASSLERLAGAQFF
NA | NA | TRBJ2-1 | TRBV2 | TGTGCCAGCAGTGAATTTGGCAGGATTGGGAGAAATGAGCAGTTCTTC | CASSEFGRIGRNEQFF
NA | NA | TRBJ2-5 | TRBV10-3 | TGTGCCATCAGTGACGGCGGGGAAGAGACCCAGTACTTC | CAISDGGEETQYF
TRBD1 | NA | TRBJ2-3 | TRBV7-2 | TGTGCCAGCAGCCCGGGGACAGGTGGTTTCTCCGATACGCAGTATTTT | CASSPGTGGFSDTQYF
NA | NA | TRBJ1-5 | TRBV4-1 | TGCGCCAGCAGCCAAGATTGGGGCGGGGTACAGCCCCAGCATTTT | CASSQDWGGVQPQHF
NA | once | TRBJ1-5 | TRBV12-2 | TGTGCAAGTCACCAGGGATTGGGCCATGGCAATCAGCCCCAGCATTTT | CASHQGLGHGNQPQHF
TRBD1 | NA | TRBJ1-1 | TRBV9 | TGTGCCAGCAGCGTCACAGGGGGGACCACTGAAGCTTTCTTT | CASSVTGGTTEAFF
TRBD1 | NA | TRBJ2-5 | TRBV27 | TGTGCCAGCAGCCGACAGGGGACGGAGACCCAGTACTTC | CASSRQGTETQYF
NA | NA | TRBJ2-3 | TRBV9 | TGTGCCAGCAGCGCCTCCACAGGGATCCCCATTAGCACAGATACGCAGTATTTT | CASSASTGIPISTDTQYF
TRBD1 | once | TRBJ2-1 | TRBV29-1 | TGCAGCGTTGAAGATCCCGTGACAGGGTCCAATGAGCAGTTCTTC | CSVEDPVTGSNEQFF
TRBD1 | once | TRBJ1-2 | TRBV29-1 | TGCAGCGCTATCTCAACAGGGGGTAGAGCTGGCTACACCTTC | CSAISTGGRAGYTF
NA | NA | TRBJ1-1 | TRBV4-1 | TGCGCCAGCAGCCCAGCACCTGAGCAGGGGTGGACTGAAGCTTTCTTT | CASSPAPEQGWTEAFF
TRBD1 | NA | TRBJ2-7 | TRBV5-1 | TGCGCCAGCAGCCCGGGACAGCAGTACGAGCAGTACTTC | CASSPGQQYEQYF
TRBD1 | NA | TRBJ2-3 | TRBV5-1 | TGCGCCAGCAGCAACAACAGGGGGCAAAGAGATACGCAGTATTTT | CASSNNRGQRDTQYF
NA | NA | TRBJ1-1 | TRBV10-3 | TGTGCCATCAGTGTGTCGGGACAGAACACTGAAGCTTTCTTT | CAISVSGQNTEAFF
NA | NA | TRBJ2-2 | TRBV15 | TGTGCCACCAGATTAGCAGGGGGGACGAACACCGGGGAGCTGTTTTTT | CATRLAGGTNTGELFF
TRBD1 | NA | TRBJ1-2 | TRBV7-9 | TGTGCCAGCAGCTTAAGGGGAGGCGGGACAGGGAACTATGGCTACACCTTC | CASSLRGGGTGNYGYTF
NA | NA | TRBJ1-1 | TRBV5-4 | TGTGCCAGCAGCCCAGACGGGGGAAGGAACACTGAAGCTTTCTTT | CASSPDGGRNTEAFF
NA | NA | TRBJ2-1 | TRBV5-1 | TGCGCCAGCAGCTTGGGACAGGAACGTCATGACAATGAGCAGTTCTTC | CASSLGQERHDNEQFF